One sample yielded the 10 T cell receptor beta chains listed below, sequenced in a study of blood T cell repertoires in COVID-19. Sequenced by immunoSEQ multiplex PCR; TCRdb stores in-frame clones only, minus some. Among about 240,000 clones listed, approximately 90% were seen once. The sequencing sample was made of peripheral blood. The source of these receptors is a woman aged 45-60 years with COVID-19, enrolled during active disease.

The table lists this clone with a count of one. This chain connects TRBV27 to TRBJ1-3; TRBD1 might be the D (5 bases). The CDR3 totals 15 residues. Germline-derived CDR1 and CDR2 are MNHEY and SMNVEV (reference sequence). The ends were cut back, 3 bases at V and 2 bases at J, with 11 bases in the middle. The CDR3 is CASSFRGVAGNTIYF. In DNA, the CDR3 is TGTGCCAGCAGTTTTCGGGGGGTTGCTGGAAACACCATATATTTT.

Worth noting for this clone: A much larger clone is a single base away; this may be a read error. As DNA, the CDR3 is TGCGCCAGCAGCCAGGGGGGCAGGGAGACCCAGTACTTC. Its protein is CASSQGGRETQYF. The V and J genes are TRBV5-1 and TRBJ2-5; perhaps TRBD1 as D (7 bases). The CDR3 is 13 amino acids. In germline, CDR1 is SGHRS, CDR2 YFSETQ. Trimming cost V 4 bases and J 5 bases, with 12 bases left between them. Full variable domain (rest looked up from reference TRBV5-1 and TRBJ2-5): KAGVTQTPRYLIKTRGQQVTLSCSPISGHRSVSWYQQTPGQGLQFLFEYFSETQRNKGNFPGRFSGRQFSNSRSEMNVSTLELGDSALYLCASSQGGRETQYFGPGTRLLVL.

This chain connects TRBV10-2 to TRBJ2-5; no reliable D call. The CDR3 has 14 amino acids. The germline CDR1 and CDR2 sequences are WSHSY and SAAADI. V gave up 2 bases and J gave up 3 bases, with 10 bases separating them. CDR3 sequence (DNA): TGCGCCAGCAGTGAGAATATGGTAGAAGAGACCCAGTACTTC. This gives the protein CASSENMVEETQYF.

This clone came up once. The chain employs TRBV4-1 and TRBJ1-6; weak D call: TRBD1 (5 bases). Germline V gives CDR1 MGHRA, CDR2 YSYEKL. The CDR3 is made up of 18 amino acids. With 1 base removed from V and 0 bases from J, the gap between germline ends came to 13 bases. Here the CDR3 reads CASSQGDFSSSYNSPLHF. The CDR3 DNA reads TGCGCCAGCAGCCAAGGGGACTTTTCAAGCTCCTATAATTCACCCCTCCACTTT.

CDR3 DNA sequence: TGTGCCAGCAGTGTGACTACGGCTAACTATGGCTACACCTTC. Its translation is CASSVTTANYGYTF. The V gene is TRBV7-9, the J gene TRBJ1-2; D uncertain. This CDR3 is 14 amino acids long. V was clipped by 6 bases and J by 0 bases, with 11 bases between them. The V gene's germline CDR1 is SEHNR and CDR2 FQNEAQ (reference sequence).

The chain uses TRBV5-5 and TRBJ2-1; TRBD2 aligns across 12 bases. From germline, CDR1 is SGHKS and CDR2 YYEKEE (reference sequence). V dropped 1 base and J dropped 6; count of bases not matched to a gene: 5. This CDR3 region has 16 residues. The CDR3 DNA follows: TGTGCCAGCAGCTTGTTGTCTAGCGGGGGGGTCAATGAGCAGTTCTTC. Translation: CASSLLSSGGVNEQFF.

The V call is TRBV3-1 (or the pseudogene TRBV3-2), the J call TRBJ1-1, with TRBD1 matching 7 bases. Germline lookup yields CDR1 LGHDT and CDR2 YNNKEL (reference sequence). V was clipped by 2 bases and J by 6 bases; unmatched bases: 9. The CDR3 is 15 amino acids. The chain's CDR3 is CASSQQRQGLAEAFF. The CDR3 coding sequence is TGTGCCAGCAGCCAACAGAGACAGGGCTTGGCTGAAGCTTTCTTT.

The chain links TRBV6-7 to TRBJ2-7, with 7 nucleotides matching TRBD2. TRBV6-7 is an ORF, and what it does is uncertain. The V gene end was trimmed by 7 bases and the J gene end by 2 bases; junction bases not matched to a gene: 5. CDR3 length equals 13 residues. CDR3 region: CASTCRGAYEQYV. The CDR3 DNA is TGTGCCAGCACGTGCCGGGGGGCCTACGAGCAGTACGTC.

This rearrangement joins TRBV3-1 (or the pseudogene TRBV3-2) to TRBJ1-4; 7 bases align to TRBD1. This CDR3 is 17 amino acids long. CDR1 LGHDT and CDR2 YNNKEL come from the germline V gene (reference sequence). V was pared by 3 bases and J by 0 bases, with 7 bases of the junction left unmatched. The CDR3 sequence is CASSQPTGPATNEKLFF. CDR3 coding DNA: TGTGCCAGCAGCCAGCCGACAGGGCCTGCAACTAATGAAAAACTGTTTTTT.

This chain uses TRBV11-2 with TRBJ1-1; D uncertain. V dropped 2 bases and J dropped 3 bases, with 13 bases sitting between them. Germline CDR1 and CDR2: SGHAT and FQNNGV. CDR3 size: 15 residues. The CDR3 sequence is CASSLWRQEDTEAFF. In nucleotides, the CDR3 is TGTGCCAGCAGCTTATGGCGGCAGGAGGACACTGAAGCTTTCTTT.